One and the same sample provided the 21 T cell receptor beta chains below, sequenced in a study of neurological immune-mediated disorders (dated by TCRdb to the late 2010s). Library preparation used 5' RACE. Instrument used: Illumina HiSeq 2500. TCRdb trimmed the raw reads at Q25, called clones with MiXCR and kept productive beta chains. Each CDR3 protein appears once, grouped with its most common genes and DNA. The table for this sample lists fewer than 75,000 distinct CDR3 sequences; under 5% of them were counted only once. Together, the top ten hold 6.5% to 7.5% of the sample. Sequencing was performed on PBMCs. The receptors derive from a man aged 25 to 45 with multiple sclerosis.

CDR3 nucleotide sequence: TGTGCCAGCAGCCAGATAGGTCGGGACCTCGAAGCTTTCTTT. This encodes CASSQIGRDLEAFF. This chain connects TRBV7-2 to TRBJ1-1, with a possible D match to TRBD1 (5 bases). V was trimmed by 5 bases and J by 8 bases, leaving 18 bases between them. From germline, CDR1 is SGHTA and CDR2 FQGNSA. There are 14 residues in the CDR3.

This clonotype was detected ten times or more. CDR3: CASSLSSQNTEAFF. For the CDR3, the DNA is TGCGCCAGCAGCTTATCCAGCCAGAACACTGAAGCTTTCTTT. The V gene is TRBV5-1, the J gene TRBJ1-1, with D uncertain. The CDR3 length is 14 residues. The germline V gene has CDR1 SGHRS and CDR2 YFSETQ. Trimming stripped 2 bases from V and 1 base from J, with 9 bases between.

This clonotype was found many times. The rearrangement links TRBV7-6 to TRBJ2-1; 11 positions match TRBD2. Germline-derived CDR1 and CDR2 are SGHVS and FNYEAQ. The ends lost 1 base at V and 5 bases at J; junction bases unmatched: 1. The CDR3 sequence is 15 residues long. CDR3 loop: CASSLGLAGNNEQFF. For the CDR3, the DNA is TGTGCCAGCAGCTTAGGACTAGCGGGAAACAATGAGCAGTTCTTC.

This clonotype has a count of ten or more. This sequence joins TRBV7-2 and TRBJ1-5; 12 positions match TRBD1. Germline CDR1 and CDR2: SGHTA and FQGNSA. The CDR3 runs to 16 residues. V shed 1 base, J shed 6 bases, and the junction held 4 bases outside the gene matches. CDR3 in amino acids: CASSLVGTGGGQPQHF. CDR3 coding DNA: TGTGCCAGCAGCTTAGTCGGGACAGGGGGCGGTCAGCCCCAGCATTTT.

This clonotype was detected many times. J is TRBJ1-1 and V is TRBV7-3; D is uncertain. Trimming took off 5 bases at V and 1 base at J, with 14 bases between the two ends. CDR1 is SGHTA, CDR2 FQGTGA, per germline. This CDR3 region has 15 residues. The CDR3 loop reads CASSPAGRRNTEAFF. The CDR3 region has the DNA TGTGCCAGCAGCCCGGCGGGCAGGAGGAACACTGAAGCTTTCTTT.

This clonotype showed up many times. The chain is built from TRBV9 and TRBJ2-4; TRBD1 matches at 8 bases. Germline CDR1 SGDLS, CDR2 YYNGEE. The junction had 9 bases not matched to a gene; V was cut back by 3 bases and J by 7 bases. The CDR3 consists of 15 residues. The chain's CDR3 is CASSAGQGTLNIQYF. The CDR3, as DNA: TGTGCCAGCAGCGCCGGACAGGGCACGTTGAACATTCAGTACTTC.

This clonotype was picked up many times. The chain couples TRBV6-2 or TRBV6-3 to TRBJ1-5; TRBD1 is a possible D gene (6 bases). CDR1 and CDR2 (germline): MNHEY, SVGEGT. V gave up 5 bases and J gave up 1 base, with 15 bases separating them. The CDR3 extends over 16 amino acids. The CDR3 DNA reads TGTGCCAGCAGTCCGCTACAGGGTCCAAGCAATCAGCCCCAGCATTTT. Translated: CASSPLQGPSNQPQHF.

This clonotype was seen at least ten times. The chain recombines TRBV6-6 with TRBJ2-3, with TRBD1 identical over 7 bases. V lost 5 bases, J lost 4 bases, and 6 bases stayed unmatched. This CDR3 is built from 14 residues. Germline V gene data show CDR1 as MNHNY and CDR2 as SVGAGI (reference sequence). CDR3 bases: TGTGCCAGCAGTACAGGGGTGAGGCCAGATACGCAGTATTTT. Its translation is CASSTGVRPDTQYF.

This clonotype was seen more than once but under ten times. The gene calls are TRBV10-3 and TRBJ2-1; possibly TRBD1 for D (5 bases). V gave up 3 bases and J gave up 8 bases, with 14 bases separating them. The CDR3 extends over 14 amino acids. Germline V gives CDR1 ENHRY, CDR2 SYGVKD. CDR3 in amino acids: CAISENRNKDEQFF. The CDR3 nucleotides are TGTGCCATCAGTGAAAACAGGAACAAGGATGAGCAGTTCTTC.

This clonotype was seen many times. V is TRBV11-2 and J is TRBJ2-1, with D perhaps TRBD1 (6 bases). V shed 4 bases and J shed 7 bases, with 17 bases lying between them. This CDR3 has 15 residues. CDR1 and CDR2 (germline): SGHAT, FQNNGV. The CDR3 sequence: CASSSLQGIRNEQFF. Here the CDR3 DNA reads TGTGCCAGCAGCTCACTACAGGGCATAAGGAATGAGCAGTTCTTC.

In this sample, this clonotype turned up many times. The CDR3 sequence is CASSLDRRGGGHEQFF. DNA of the CDR3: TGTGCCAGCAGCTTGGACAGGAGGGGCGGGGGGCATGAGCAGTTCTTC. The chain couples TRBV5-6 to TRBJ2-1, with TRBD2 matching 8 bases. The CDR3 is made up of 16 amino acids. Germline V gene sequence: CDR1 SGHDT, CDR2 YYEEEE. V trimming: 0 bases; J trimming: 8 bases; junction bases outside the gene matches: 10.

The CDR3 sequence: CASSTSGGATYNEQFF. The CDR3 coding sequence is TGCGCCAGCAGCACGAGCGGGGGTGCCACCTACAATGAGCAGTTCTTC. The V and J genes are TRBV5-1 and TRBJ2-1, with 8 bases fitting TRBD2. V lost 4 bases, J lost 2 bases, and 8 bases stayed unmatched. Germline V gene lookup returns CDR1 SGHRS and CDR2 YFSETQ. The CDR3 contains 16 residues.

In this sample, this clonotype turned up many times. The chain recombines TRBV3-1 with TRBJ2-1, with 9 bases identical to TRBD1. CDR3 length: 17 amino acids. After removal of 4 bases from V and 4 bases from J, the junction contained 11 bases not matched to a gene. CDR1 and CDR2 (germline): LGHDT, YNNKEL (reference sequence). As DNA, the CDR3 is TGTGCCAGCAGCCTGGAGGTATACGGGACAGGGTACAATGAGCAGTTCTTC. Protein: CASSLEVYGTGYNEQFF.

In this sample, this clonotype turned up a few times. The V gene is TRBV5-1, the J gene TRBJ1-2, with D unclear. V was cut by 2 bases and J by 10 bases, with 18 bases left in between. The CDR3 runs to 14 residues. Germline lookup yields CDR1 SGHRS and CDR2 YFSETQ. The CDR3 region has the DNA TGCGCCAGCAGCTTCCGGCGGGAGTCTCAAGACTACACCTTC. Residues: CASSFRRESQDYTF.

This clonotype was counted ten times or more. The V gene is TRBV6-6, the J gene TRBJ1-3; a possible D gene is TRBD1 (6 bases). V was clipped by 7 bases and J by 0 bases, with 13 bases between them. CDR1 and CDR2 from the germline V gene are MNHNY and SVGAGI (reference sequence). The CDR3 runs 15 residues. The CDR3 DNA reads as TGTGCCAGCAAGGGGGGGCTACTCTCTGGAAACACCATATATTTT. The encoded protein is CASKGGLLSGNTIYF.

J is TRBJ1-1 and V is TRBV6-6; D gene ambiguous. Germline values: CDR1 MNHNY, CDR2 SVGAGI (reference sequence). Trimming left V 6 bases short and J 1 base short, with 12 bases between. The CDR3 spans 14 residues. The CDR3 sequence is CASRFEDANTEAFF. The CDR3 nucleotides are TGTGCCAGCAGATTTGAGGATGCGAACACTGAAGCTTTCTTT.

The table lists this clonotype with many counts. The chain is built from TRBV24-1 and TRBJ2-2; D not resolved. The V gene's germline CDR1 is KGHDR and CDR2 SFDVKD. V lost 3 bases and J lost 4, with 2 bases in between. The CDR3 spans 12 residues. CDR3 in amino acids: CATSDSTGELFF. CDR3 in DNA: TGTGCCACCAGTGATAGCACCGGGGAGCTGTTTTTT.

This clonotype appeared many times. CDR3 DNA sequence: TGCAGTGCAATTGAGGTCTACACCGGGGAGCTGTTTTTT. Amino acids: CSAIEVYTGELFF. This sequence joins TRBV20-1 and TRBJ2-2; D call uncertain. The germline CDR1 and CDR2 sequences are DFQATT and SNEGSKA (reference sequence). CDR3 length: 13 residues. Between the trimmed V and J ends, which lost 6 bases and 3 bases, there was a span of 11 bases.

This clonotype has a count of ten or more. V and J are TRBV6-5 and TRBJ1-1; TRBD1 aligns across 7 bases. The CDR3 has 15 amino acids. The germline V gene encodes CDR1 MNHEY and CDR2 SVGAGI. Trimming cost V 5 bases and J 6 bases; bases outside gene matches: 12. The CDR3 loop reads CASSHRQGRTPEAFF. The CDR3 DNA reads as TGTGCCAGCAGTCACAGACAGGGTCGGACCCCTGAAGCTTTCTTT.

This clonotype was recorded many times. The chain is built from TRBV10-3 and TRBJ1-1; D gene unclear. The CDR3 runs to 14 residues. Per germline, CDR1 ENHRY and CDR2 SYGVKD. Trimming cost V 3 bases and J 1 base, with 9 bases left between them. CDR3 amino acids: CAISEDLGNTEAFF. The CDR3 nucleotides are TGTGCCATCAGTGAAGATTTGGGGAACACTGAAGCTTTCTTT.

V usage is TRBV20-1 and J usage is TRBJ2-1; 8 bases map to TRBD2. This CDR3 is 13 amino acids long. V dropped 5 bases and J dropped 4; count of bases not matched to a gene: 4. Germline loops: CDR1 DFQATT, CDR2 SNEGSKA (reference sequence). The CDR3 is CSAYSGEYNEQFF. The CDR3 DNA is TGCAGTGCTTATAGCGGGGAATACAATGAGCAGTTCTTC.